Listed below are T cell receptor beta chains from one sample, sequenced in a study of shared clonotypes between healthy human individuals. Assay: immunoSEQ multiplex PCR; the TCRdb copy retains only in-frame clones and omits some. The sample carries roughly 2,000,000 clones, approximately 92% recorded once. The sequenced sample consisted of naive CD8+ T cells from PBMCs. Receptors originate from a young man in good health. Some clones in this sample may be carry-over from other donors' samples. The CDR3 runs from the conserved cysteine through the conserved F or W. The D gene is left open where the match is weak. Clone size appears in some rows only: once, few, many, or a class for an expanded clone.

CASEKGSDTDTQYF | TGTGCCAGCGAAAAGGGGTCTGACACAGATACGCAGTATTTT | TRBJ2-3 | TRBV9 | . | .
CASSFSGVDNEQFF | TGTGCCAGCAGCTTCTCAGGGGTGGACAATGAGCAGTTCTTC | TRBJ2-1 | TRBV9 | . | .
CASQGGGTGELFF | TGTGCCAGCCAAGGAGGGGGTACCGGGGAGCTGTTTTTT | TRBJ2-2 | TRBV7-6 | . | .
CASSLAPQGVYF | TGTGCCAGCAGCTTAGCCCCCCAGGGAGTGTACTTC | TRBJ2-5 | TRBV11-2 | . | .
CASSLTDTQYF | TGTGCCAGCAGCCTTACAGATACGCAGTATTTT | TRBJ2-3 | TRBV9 | . | .
CASSQPTLGLGEQFF | TGCGCCAGCAGCCAACCTACCTTGGGTCTGGGTGAGCAGTTCTTC | TRBJ2-1 | TRBV4-1 | . | .
CASSFTREGRNEQFF | TGTGCCAGCAGCTTTACCCGGGAGGGTCGCAATGAGCAGTTCTTC | TRBJ2-1 | TRBV7-9 | TRBD2 | .
CASSPGAWAEAFF | TGTGCCAGCAGCCCGGGGGCCTGGGCTGAAGCTTTCTTT | TRBJ1-1 | TRBV28 | . | .
CASSLSPGTGVYEQYF | TGTGCCAGCAGTTTATCCCCCGGGACAGGCGTCTACGAGCAGTACTTC | TRBJ2-7 | TRBV27 | TRBD1 | .
CASSFAGQGAVGYTF | TGTGCCAGCAGCTTCGCGGGACAGGGGGCTGTTGGCTACACCTTC | TRBJ1-2 | TRBV7-2 | TRBD1 | .
CSVEPYYNEQFF | TGCAGCGTTGAACCATACTACAATGAGCAGTTCTTC | TRBJ2-1 | TRBV29-1 | . | .
CASSYGLFYGYTF | TGTGCCAGCAGTTATGGGCTGTTCTATGGCTACACCTTC | TRBJ1-2 | TRBV6-5 | . | .
CASSVGRPGNNEQFF | TGTGCCAGCAGCGTAGGTCGGCCAGGGAACAATGAGCAGTTCTTC | TRBJ2-1 | TRBV9 | . | .
CATWRASGFDEQFF | TGTGCCACCTGGCGGGCTAGCGGATTCGATGAGCAGTTCTTC | TRBJ2-1 | TRBV28 | TRBD2 | .
CASRGQNLLNYGYTF | TGTGCCAGCAGGGGACAGAACCTACTTAACTATGGCTACACCTTC | TRBJ1-2 | TRBV6-1 | TRBD1 | .
CASSLSPGTGGGVLTQYF | TGTGCCAGCAGTTTATCTCCCGGGACAGGGGGTGGAGTACTGACCCAGTACTTC | TRBJ2-5 | TRBV27 | TRBD1 | .
CASSFLAGGASNEKLFF | TGTGCCAGCAGCTTTCTGGCAGGGGGCGCGTCTAATGAAAAACTGTTTTTT | TRBJ1-4 | TRBV7-9 | TRBD1 | .
CASSFQREIVDEQFF | TGCGCCAGCAGCTTCCAGCGGGAAATTGTGGATGAGCAGTTCTTC | TRBJ2-1 | TRBV5-1 | TRBD2 | .
CASSPIALGRATGELFF | TGCGCCAGCAGCCCTATAGCACTCGGGAGGGCCACCGGGGAGCTGTTTTTT | TRBJ2-2 | TRBV4-3 | TRBD2 | .
CASGPGQGARIYGYTF | TGTGCCAGCGGACCGGGACAGGGGGCCCGGATCTATGGCTACACCTTC | TRBJ1-2 | TRBV25-1 | TRBD1 | .
CASSVVGDTQYF | TGTGCCAGCAGCGTAGTCGGAGATACGCAGTATTTT | TRBJ2-3 | TRBV9 | . | .
CASSIRQGSETQYF | TGTGCCAGCAGCATACGACAGGGTTCCGAGACCCAGTACTTC | TRBJ2-5 | TRBV7-9 | TRBD1 | .
CASSLVDISYEQYF | TGCGCCAGCAGCTTGGTGGACATCTCCTACGAGCAGTACTTC | TRBJ2-7 | TRBV5-1 | . | .
CASTSHRGPDNEQFF | TGTGCCAGCACCTCTCATAGAGGGCCGGACAATGAGCAGTTCTTC | TRBJ2-1 | TRBV9 | . | .
CASSPGPTYEQYF | TGTGCCAGCAGTCCGGGACCAACCTACGAGCAGTACTTC | TRBJ2-7 | TRBV27 | . | .
CASKKQGEETQYF | TGTGCCAGCAAGAAACAGGGGGAAGAGACCCAGTACTTC | TRBJ2-5 | TRBV27 | TRBD1 | .
CASILPGQGAPFEAFF | TGTGCCAGCATCCTACCCGGTCAGGGGGCCCCTTTTGAAGCTTTCTTT | TRBJ1-1 | TRBV7-9 | TRBD1 | .
CASSIRSGNNEQFF | TGTGCCAGTAGTATCAGAAGCGGGAACAATGAGCAGTTCTTC | TRBJ2-1 | TRBV19 | TRBD2 | .
CASSDSSTGQGLTGELFF | TGTGCCAGCAGCGACAGCTCGACGGGACAGGGCCTCACCGGGGAGCTGTTTTTT | TRBJ2-2 | TRBV9 | TRBD1 | .
CAISEVGTNYEQYF | TGTGCCATCAGTGAGGTCGGGACAAACTACGAGCAGTACTTC | TRBJ2-7 | TRBV10-3 | . | .
CASSLATGYNEQFF | TGTGCCAGCAGCTTAGCCACAGGCTACAATGAGCAGTTCTTC | TRBJ2-1 | TRBV7-9 | . | .
CASSVLAGGAETQYF | TGTGCCAGCAGCGTATTAGCGGGAGGGGCGGAGACCCAGTACTTC | TRBJ2-5 | TRBV7-6 | TRBD2 | .
CASSLSGDRLYYEQYF | TGTGCCAGCAGTTTATCTGGGGACCGCCTCTACTACGAGCAGTACTTC | TRBJ2-7 | TRBV27 | . | .
CASSLGQGIEKLFF | TGCGCCAGCAGCTTAGGACAGGGGATTGAAAAACTGTTTTTT | TRBJ1-4 | TRBV4-3 | TRBD1 | .
CASSQDLGGTQHEETQYF | TGTGCCAGCAGCCAAGATCTGGGCGGAACTCAACATGAAGAGACCCAGTACTTC | TRBJ2-5 | TRBV14 | . | .
CASSTWTGDQPQHF | TGTGCCAGTAGTACGTGGACAGGGGATCAGCCCCAGCATTTT | TRBJ1-5 | TRBV19 | TRBD1 | few
CASSVGGTIREQYF | TGTGCCAGCAGCGTAGGGGGGACCATACGGGAGCAGTACTTC | TRBJ2-7 | TRBV9 | . | once
CASSPPGAGANVLTF | TGTGCCAGCAGCCCCCCAGGGGCCGGGGCCAACGTCCTGACTTTC | TRBJ2-6 | TRBV11-3 | . | .
CAWSVAGEQYF | TGTGCCTGGAGTGTCGCAGGCGAGCAGTACTTC | TRBJ2-7 | TRBV30 | . | .
CASSIDGEGDEQYF | TGTGCCAGTAGTATAGATGGCGAGGGCGACGAGCAGTACTTC | TRBJ2-7 | TRBV19 | . | once
CASSQGTSTSSYEQYF | TGCGCCAGCAGCCAAGGGACCTCGACAAGCTCCTACGAGCAGTACTTC | TRBJ2-7 | TRBV4-1 | . | once
CASSLGARREYGYEQYF | TGTGCCAGCAGCTTAGGGGCTCGGCGGGAGTACGGTTACGAGCAGTACTTC | TRBJ2-7 | TRBV7-6 | TRBD2 | few
CASSQGTAKGNEQFF | TGCGCCAGCAGCCAAGGGACCGCCAAAGGGAATGAGCAGTTCTTC | TRBJ2-1 | TRBV4-3 | . | .